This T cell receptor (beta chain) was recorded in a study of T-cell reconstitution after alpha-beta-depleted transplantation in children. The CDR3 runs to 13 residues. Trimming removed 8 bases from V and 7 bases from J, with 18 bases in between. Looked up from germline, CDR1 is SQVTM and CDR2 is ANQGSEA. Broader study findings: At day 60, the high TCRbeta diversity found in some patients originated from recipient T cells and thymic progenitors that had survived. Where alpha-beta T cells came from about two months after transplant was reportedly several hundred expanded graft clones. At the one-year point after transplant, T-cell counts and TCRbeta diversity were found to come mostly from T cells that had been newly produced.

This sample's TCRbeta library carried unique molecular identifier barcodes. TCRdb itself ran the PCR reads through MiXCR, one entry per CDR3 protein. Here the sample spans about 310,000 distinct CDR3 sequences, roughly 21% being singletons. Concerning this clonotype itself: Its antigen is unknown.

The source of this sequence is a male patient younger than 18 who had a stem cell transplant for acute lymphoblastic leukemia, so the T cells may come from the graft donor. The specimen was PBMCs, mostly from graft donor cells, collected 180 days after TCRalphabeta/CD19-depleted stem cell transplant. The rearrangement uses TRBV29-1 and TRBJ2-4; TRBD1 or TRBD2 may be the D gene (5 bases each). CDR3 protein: CSYALGVGNIQYF. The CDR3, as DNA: TGCAGCTACGCGTTGGGGGTTGGGAACATTCAGTACTTC. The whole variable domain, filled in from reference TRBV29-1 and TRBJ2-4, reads SAVISQKPSRDICQRGTSLTIQCQVDSQVTMMFWYRQQPGQSLTLIATANQGSEATYESGFVIDKFPISRPNLTFSTLTVSNMSPEDSSIYLCSYALGVGNIQYFGAGTRLSVL.